This is a list of T cell receptor beta chains from one sample in a study of T-cell reconstitution after alpha-beta-depleted transplantation in children. TCRdb used MiXCR to reprocess the PCR reads, holding one entry per CDR3 protein. This sample yields a few hundred thousand distinct CDR3 sequences, of which almost 10% are seen a single time; over 9% belongs to the top ten. Sequencing used PBMCs from the stem cell graft donor, obtained from the stem cell graft. The receptors stem from a human donor who donated a stem cell graft to a child with SCID. Each CDR3 is given with its conserved first and last residue. The D gene is left open where the match is weak. The size of a clone is reported for some rows only, either as once, few or many, or as a class for expanded clones.

j_gene: TRBJ2-1
v_gene: TRBV12-3/TRBV12-4
abundance: few
d_gene: TRBD1
CDR3nt: TGTGCCAGCAGTAACCGGGACAGCAGTTACAATGAGCAGTTCTTC
CDR3aa: CASSNRDSSYNEQFF

j_gene: TRBJ1-1
v_gene: TRBV7-9
abundance: many
d_gene: TRBD1
CDR3nt: TGTGCCAGCAGCATACACAGGGGGCAGAACACTGAAGCTTTCTTT
CDR3aa: CASSIHRGQNTEAFF

j_gene: TRBJ2-3
v_gene: TRBV5-1
abundance: many
d_gene: -
CDR3nt: TGCGCCAGCAGCCAATGGACACCTAGCACAGATACGCAGTATTTT
CDR3aa: CASSQWTPSTDTQYF

j_gene: TRBJ2-1
v_gene: TRBV5-1
abundance: few
d_gene: TRBD2
CDR3nt: TGCGCCAGCAGCGAACCGGGACTAGCGGGGGGGCGGGGTGAGCAGTTCTTC
CDR3aa: CASSEPGLAGGRGEQFF

j_gene: TRBJ2-7
v_gene: TRBV11-2
abundance: few
d_gene: -
CDR3nt: TGTGCCAGCAGCCGCGATCTGGTACGGACCTACGAGCAGTACTTC
CDR3aa: CASSRDLVRTYEQYF

j_gene: TRBJ2-1
v_gene: TRBV7-6
abundance: many
d_gene: -
CDR3nt: TGTGCCAGCAGCTTAGCCGGATCCCCTTCCTACAATGAGCAGTTCTTC
CDR3aa: CASSLAGSPSYNEQFF

j_gene: TRBJ1-1
v_gene: TRBV19
abundance: few
d_gene: -
CDR3nt: TGTGCCAGTAGGACTCCGAACACTGAAGCTTTCTTT
CDR3aa: CASRTPNTEAFF

j_gene: TRBJ2-7
v_gene: TRBV5-1
abundance: few
d_gene: -
CDR3nt: TGCGCCAGCAGCTTGTCAGGGATGGTTGGCTACGAGCAGTACTTC
CDR3aa: CASSLSGMVGYEQYF

j_gene: TRBJ2-2
v_gene: TRBV20-1
abundance: -
d_gene: TRBD1
CDR3nt: TGCAGTGCCTGGGGGACAGGAGGAACCGGGGAGCTGTTTTTT
CDR3aa: CSAWGTGGTGELFF

j_gene: TRBJ2-1
v_gene: TRBV7-2
abundance: -
d_gene: TRBD2
CDR3nt: TGTGCCAGCAGCTCAGCCGGGACTAGCGGCAATGAGCAGTTCTTC
CDR3aa: CASSSAGTSGNEQFF

j_gene: TRBJ2-5
v_gene: TRBV4-2
abundance: -
d_gene: TRBD2
CDR3nt: TGTGCCAGCAGCCCCCTCTCGGAGGGAGGGGAGACCCAGTACTTC
CDR3aa: CASSPLSEGGETQYF

j_gene: TRBJ2-7
v_gene: TRBV7-8
abundance: -
d_gene: TRBD2
CDR3nt: TGTGCCAGCAGCTTAGGTAGCGGGATTACCTACGAGCAGTACTTC
CDR3aa: CASSLGSGITYEQYF

j_gene: TRBJ1-6
v_gene: TRBV20-1
abundance: -
d_gene: -
CDR3nt: TGCAGTGCTAGTCCTACGGGGTCGGGCAATTCACCCCTCCACTTT
CDR3aa: CSASPTGSGNSPLHF

j_gene: TRBJ2-7
v_gene: TRBV7-8
abundance: few
d_gene: -
CDR3nt: TGTGCCAGCAGCTTTGACAGCAAACCTTGGGGCTCCTACGAGCAGTACTTC
CDR3aa: CASSFDSKPWGSYEQYF

j_gene: TRBJ1-5
v_gene: TRBV20-1
abundance: -
d_gene: -
CDR3nt: TGCAGTGCCTCCCATGGGGTCGGAGATCAGCCCCAGCATTTT
CDR3aa: CSASHGVGDQPQHF

j_gene: TRBJ1-2
v_gene: TRBV4-1
abundance: -
d_gene: TRBD1
CDR3nt: TGCGCCAGCAGCCAAGATGCAGACAGGGCTATATGGGGCTACACCTTC
CDR3aa: CASSQDADRAIWGYTF

j_gene: TRBJ2-1
v_gene: TRBV5-1
abundance: many
d_gene: TRBD1
CDR3nt: TGCGCCAGCAGTTCGACAGGGGGCGGGCCTGAGCAGTTCTTC
CDR3aa: CASSSTGGGPEQFF

j_gene: TRBJ2-2
v_gene: TRBV9
abundance: -
d_gene: -
CDR3nt: TGTGCCAGCAGCTCCGGGACGGCAACCACCGGGGAGCTGTTTTTT
CDR3aa: CASSSGTATTGELFF